Below are 23 T cell receptor delta chains sequenced from a single sample in a study of Vγ9Vδ2 T cells in congenital toxoplasmosis. Template-switch reverse transcription used TRGC- and TRDC-specific primers together in a single tube. Both the TRGC1 and TRGC2 constant genes were targeted by the TRGC primer. TCRdb reapplied CATT to the reads. The table has several hundred delta-chain clones, more than 20% seen once. The sample was gamma-delta T cells from blood. These receptors were taken from a child under 10 years old born to a mother with Toxoplasma gondii infection during pregnancy, either congenitally infected or uninfected (not recorded which).

This clone was observed a handful of times. A far larger clone is only one base removed, so a read error is likely. This chain uses TRDV1 with TRDJ1; 8 bases fit TRDD3. V was clipped by 3 bases and J by 0 bases; unmatched bases: 33. Looked up from germline, CDR1 is TSWWSYY and CDR2 is QGS. This CDR3 is built from 25 residues. The DNA for the CDR3 is TGTGCTCTTGGGGATCCGCACGGAGGACTTTCCTCTCTCTTTCCTAATGGGGGATACACCGATAAACTCATCTTT. Protein: CALGDPHGGLSSLFPNGGYTDKLIF.

This clone has only a few counts. A read error is the likely source, as a far larger clone sits one nucleotide away. The chain carries TRDV1 and TRDJ1, with 12 bases matching TRDD3. V lost 2 bases and J lost 0; bases outside the gene matches: 22. This CDR3 spans 23 amino acids. In germline, CDR1 is TSWWSYY, CDR2 QGS. CDR3 region: CALGESRWSGYWGILLYTDKLIF. The CDR3 region has the DNA TGTGCTCTTGGGGAATCGAGGTGGTCTGGGTACTGGGGGATACTCCTGTACACCGATAAACTCATCTTT.

Remarks on this clone: The TCRdb protein, from a much larger clone, departs from this DNA's translation at residue 11, likely by read error; the protein shown derives from the DNA. This chain connects TRDV3 to TRDJ1; 8 positions match TRDD3. CDR1 and CDR2 from the germline V gene are TVYSNPD and GDNSRS (reference sequence). V lost 4 bases to trimming and J lost 1 base; unmatched junction nucleotides: 26. The CDR3 covers 20 residues. CDR3 sequence (DNA): TGTGCCTCTAGAAGTCTCCGGTACTGGGGGTTACTAGGAGGCACCGATAAACTCATCTTT. It specifies CASRSLRYWGLLGGTDKLIF.

This clone has a handful of counts. This probably arose from a read error, given a far larger clone one base away. The J gene is TRDJ1, the V gene TRDV1, with D perhaps matching TRDD2 (6 bases). CDR3 length: 26 amino acids. V lost 1 base and J lost 0, with 42 bases in between. Germline V gene data show CDR1 as TSWWSYY and CDR2 as QGS. CDR3 amino acids: CALGEPWALLPNNVGFWGLYTDKLIF. CDR3 DNA: TGTGCTCTTGGGGAACCATGGGCCCTCCTACCCAACAATGTGGGATTTTGGGGCCTTTACACCGATAAACTCATCTTT.

Notes on this clone: A far larger clone is one nucleotide away, so this likely arose from a read error. Other DNA sequences in the same sample also yield this CDR3. The chain is built from TRDV2 and TRDJ1, with a weak D call TRDD3 (6 bases). There are 19 residues in the CDR3. V was clipped by 1 base and J by 1 base, with 24 bases between them. Germline CDR1 GEAIGNYY, CDR2 EKD. CDR3 sequence (DNA): TGTGCCTGTGACACTGTGACTCATACTTTAGGGGATGGCACCGATAAACTCATCTTT. Its protein product is CACDTVTHTLGDGTDKLIF.

This clone was observed a few times. A far larger clone differs by one base, so this is likely a read error. V and J are TRAV38-2/DV8 and TRDJ1; D might be TRDD3 (5 bases). The CDR3 covers 15 residues. Germline V gene lookup returns CDR1 TSESDYY and CDR2 QEAYKQQN. V lost 0 bases, J lost 1 base, and 10 bases lay in between. The CDR3 sequence is CAYRSARYSTDKLIF. The CDR3 coding sequence is TGTGCTTATAGGAGCGCGAGATACTCCACCGATAAACTCATCTTT.

About this clone: A far larger clone is a single base away, which makes a read error likely. The gene calls are TRDV2 and TRDJ3, with 7 bases matching TRDD3. TCRdb offers no J gene call, so here the DNA was matched to germline to obtain one. The CDR3 extends over 18 amino acids. The V gene end was trimmed by 2 bases and the J gene end by 0 bases; junction bases not matched to a gene: 6. The germline gives CDR1 GEAIGNYY, CDR2 EKD. Written as DNA, the CDR3 is TGTGCCTGTGACAGTACTGGGGACCGCTCCTGGGACACCCGACAGATGTTTTTC. Its translation is CACDSTGDRSWDTRQMFF.

On this clone itself: TCRdb lists the protein of a much larger clone for this DNA, which differs at residue 12, so this is likely a read error; the protein given here is translated from the DNA itself. The chain is built from TRDV1 and TRDJ1, with D possibly being TRDD3 (6 bases). As TCRdb names no J gene, one was assigned here on the basis of a DNA match to germline. The ends were cut back, 2 bases at V and 0 bases at J, with 22 bases in the middle. The CDR3 totals 19 residues. Germline values: CDR1 TSWWSYY, CDR2 QGS. The chain's CDR3 is CALGETRSGTGRYTDKLIF. The CDR3 region has the DNA TGTGCTCTTGGGGAAACGCGATCGGGTACTGGGAGATACACCGATAAACTCATCTTT.

Comments on this clone: The protein given by TCRdb reflects a much larger clone and differs at residues 4 and 7 from this DNA's translation, likely from a read error; the protein shown is the DNA's translation. The chain is built from TRDV1 and TRDJ1; 10 nucleotides align to TRDD3. Trimming removed 7 bases from V and 0 bases from J; junction bases left unmatched: 35. Germline V gene data show CDR1 as TSWWSYY and CDR2 as QGS. CDR3 size: 25 residues. CDR3 residues: CALEDPQGGLSSLFPTGGYTDKLIF. The CDR3 DNA reads TGTGCTCTTGAGGATCCGCAGGGAGGACTTTCCTCTCTCTTTCCTACTGGGGGATACACCGATAAACTCATCTTT.

Notes on this clone: A far larger clone is one base from this, pointing to a likely read error. This chain joins TRDV3 and TRDJ1; no definite D call. The J gene is not listed in TCRdb, so it was assigned here from a DNA match to germline. CDR1 and CDR2 from the germline V gene are TVYSNPD and GDNSRS (reference sequence). With 4 bases removed from V and 0 bases from J, the gap between germline ends came to 15 bases. The CDR3 is 14 residues long. DNA for the CDR3: TGTGCCTCCGCTTCTCTTGTGTACACCGATAAACTCATCTTT. Residues: CASASLVYTDKLIF.

With regard to this clone: The protein that TCRdb holds for this DNA derives from a much larger clone and differs from the translated DNA at residue 14, which likely indicates a read error; the protein shown here is translated from the DNA. The chain combines TRDV1 with TRDJ1, with 9 bases aligning to TRDD2. The J gene, missing from TCRdb, was assigned here through DNA to germline matching. V was clipped by 4 bases and J by 3 bases; unmatched bases: 18. The CDR3 runs 19 residues. Germline lookup yields CDR1 TSWWSYY and CDR2 QGS. CDR3 DNA sequence: TGTGCTCTTGGGGCACCTTCCTACGTTCCGCCCAGTCACGCCGATAAACTCATCTTT. It codes for CALGAPSYVPPSHADKLIF.

Only a few counts were recorded for this clone. With only one base between it and a far larger clone, this is likely a read error. The chain joins TRAV38-2/DV8 to TRDJ1; 8 positions agree with TRDD3. This CDR3 has 21 amino acids. After removal of 0 bases from V and 3 bases from J, the junction contained 22 bases not matched to a gene. Germline V gene lookup returns CDR1 TSESDYY and CDR2 QEAYKQQN. CDR3 nucleotides: TGTGCTTATAGGAGCGCGCCAACCTACTGCTTGGGGATACCGGAGGCCGATAAACTCATCTTT. Protein: CAYRSAPTYCLGIPEADKLIF.

This clone was counted between two and nine times. This sequence is one base from a far larger clone and is likely a read error. Other DNA sequences of this sample code for an identical CDR3. The chain carries TRDV1 and TRDJ1; the match to TRDD3 covers 7 bases. CDR1 and CDR2 from the germline V gene are TSWWSYY and QGS. The CDR3 covers 24 residues. V lost 5 bases, J lost 0 bases, and 33 bases stayed unmatched. The CDR3 bases are TGTGCTCTTGGGTTCCCCTTTGTCGATCTGAATTACTGGGGTAGGGGGACCCACACCGATAAACTCATCTTT. Amino acids: CALGFPFVDLNYWGRGTHTDKLIF.

This clone was counted only a few times. Given a far larger clone just one base away, this is likely a sequencing read error. The same CDR3 is also encoded by other DNA sequences in this sample. The chain is built from TRDV1 and TRDJ1, with 9 bases that match TRDD2. Germline V gene data show CDR1 as TSWWSYY and CDR2 as QGS. This CDR3 has 26 amino acids. The CDR3 DNA follows: TGTGCTCTTGGAGAACCATGGGCCTTCCTACCCAACAATGTGGGATTTTGGGGCCTTTACACCGATAAACTCATCTTT. Translated: CALGEPWAFLPNNVGFWGLYTDKLIF.

This clone has only a few counts. It differs at one base from a far larger clone, so likely a read error. Other DNA sequences within the sample encode an identical CDR3. The V gene is TRDV1, the J gene TRDJ1; TRDD3 matches at 10 bases. This CDR3 region has 16 residues. Germline assignment: CDR1 TSWWSYY and CDR2 QGS. In DNA, the CDR3 is TGTGCTCTTGGAGCTGTACTGGGGGATGACACCGACAAACTCATCTTT. Amino acid sequence: CALGAVLGDDTDKLIF.

This clone was recorded a few times. With only one base between it and a far larger clone, this is likely a read error. This sample also contains other DNA sequences that code for the same CDR3. V usage is TRDV1 and J usage is TRDJ1; 12 bases are shared with TRDD3. The CDR3 is 23 residues long. Germline V CDR1 and CDR2: TSWWSYY, QGS. The CDR3 sequence is CALGESRWSRYWGILLYTDKLIF. The CDR3 DNA reads as TGTGCTCTTGGGGAATCGAGGTGGTCTAGGTACTGGGGGATACTCCTGTACACAGATAAACTCATCTTT.

This clone occurred a few times. A far larger clone is one base from this, pointing to a likely read error. The gene calls are TRDV1 and TRDJ1, with 8 bases lining up with TRDD3. This CDR3 is 21 amino acids long. Germline V gives CDR1 TSWWSYY, CDR2 QGS. CDR3 sequence: CALREKTIPTYWGFSTDKLIF. CDR3 nucleotides: TGTGCTCTTAGGGAAAAGACAATCCCCACGTACTGGGGGTTTTCCACCGATAAACTCATCTTT.

This clone was seen a few times. A far larger clone is only one base removed, so a read error is likely. This chain connects TRDV3 to TRDJ1; the D gene is possibly TRDD3 (6 bases). The length of the CDR3 is 15 residues. Germline CDR1 TVYSNPD, CDR2 GDNSRS (reference sequence). CDR3 residues: CAMLGWGSLTDKLIF. For the CDR3, the DNA is TGTGCTATGTTAGGCTGGGGCTCCCTGACCGATAAACTCATCTTT.

Points on this clone: With a far larger clone one base away, a read error is the likely cause. Distinct nucleotide sequences in the sample also encode this CDR3. V usage is TRAV38-2/DV8 and J usage is TRDJ1; 7 nucleotides match TRDD3. V gave up 0 bases and J gave up 5 bases; unmatched junction bases: 7. The CDR3 is 15 amino acids. Looked up from germline, CDR1 is TSESDYY and CDR2 is QEAYKQQN. The CDR3 DNA reads TGTGCTTATAGGAGCGCGGGATACTCCACAGATAAACTCATCTTT. Residues: CAYRSAGYSTDKLIF.

Regarding this clone: The protein TCRdb lists belongs to a much larger clone and differs from this DNA's translation at residue 7, which points to a read error; the protein shown is made from the DNA. The chain employs TRDV1 and TRDJ1, with a tentative D call TRDD2 (5 bases). TCRdb gives no J gene; it was assigned here by matching the DNA to germline. The CDR3 totals 19 residues. Germline V gene data show CDR1 as TSWWSYY and CDR2 as QGS. Deletions cut 4 bases from V and 0 bases from J, with 24 bases between. CDR3 bases: TGTGCTCTTGGGGCACCTCCCTACGTTCCGCCCAGTCACACCGATAAACTCATCTTT. It codes for CALGAPPYVPPSHTDKLIF.

On this clone: A single base is all that separates this from a far larger clone, so a read error is likely. The rearrangement uses TRDV1 and TRDJ1; 10 bases are a match to TRDD3. This CDR3 spans 25 amino acids. V lost 3 bases and J lost 1; bases outside the gene matches: 32. Germline loops: CDR1 TSWWSYY, CDR2 QGS. The DNA of the CDR3 is TGTGCTCTTGGGGATCCGCACGGAGGACTTTCCTCTCTCTTTCCTACTGGGGGATCCACCGATAAACTCATCTTT. It specifies CALGDPHGGLSSLFPTGGSTDKLIF.

In the case of this clone: A far larger clone is one nucleotide away, so this likely arose from a read error. The genes are TRDV1 and TRDJ1; D perhaps matches TRDD3 (6 bases). The CDR3 covers 19 residues. From germline, CDR1 is TSWWSYY and CDR2 QGS. The V end lost 3 bases, the J end lost 1 base, and 24 bases lay between the germline ends. The CDR3, as DNA: TGTGCTCTTGGGGATCCAACTCCGTACTGGGAGATACTCACCGATAAACTCATCTTT. Residues: CALGDPTPYWEILTDKLIF.

With respect to this clone: The protein TCRdb lists belongs to a much larger clone and differs from this DNA's translation at residue 17, which points to a read error; the protein shown is made from the DNA. The V gene is TRDV1, the J gene TRDJ1; possible D gene TRDD2, 7 bases. CDR1 and CDR2 (germline): TSWWSYY, QGS. Trimming cost V 3 bases and J 0 bases, with 41 bases left between them. This CDR3 is built from 25 residues. DNA for the CDR3: TGTGCTCTTGGGGATCCGCACGGAGGACTTTCCTCTCTCTTTCCTACTTGGGGATACACCGATAAACTCATCTTT. This sequence encodes CALGDPHGGLSSLFPTWGYTDKLIF.